Each of the 8 T cell receptor beta chains below was sequenced from the same sample in a study of post-analysis software for immune sequencing data. Whole-study findings and limits: In patients, TRBV5-6, TRBV5-1 and TRBV20-1 belonged to four or five TRBV segments found more frequently than in controls.

Tagging with unique molecular identifiers was a feature of the TCR beta cDNA libraries. TCRdb independently ran MiXCR on the PCR reads; one entry per CDR3 protein. This table holds approximately 630,000 distinct CDR3 sequences, approximately 60% found once. These receptors have no known antigen. The specimen sequenced was blood. These receptors came from a girl aged 2 to 9 with multiple sclerosis.

The chain couples TRBV5-4 to TRBJ2-2; 7 positions agree with TRBD1. The CDR3 contains 15 residues. J was trimmed by 7 bases and V by 1 base; bases with no gene match: 7. Germline lookup yields CDR1 SGHNT and CDR2 YYREEE (reference sequence). The DNA of the CDR3 is TGTGCCAGCAGCTTGAACAGGGGACGTGGCGGGGAGCTGTTTTTT. Translating it yields CASSLNRGRGGELFF.

The chain uses TRBV6-1 and TRBJ1-6; 10 bases fit TRBD1. J lost 2 bases, V lost 5 bases, and 6 bases had no gene match. This CDR3 spans 17 amino acids. CDR1 and CDR2 (germline): MNHNS, SASEGT. The CDR3 sequence is CASSRGQGMAYNSPLHF. CDR3 bases: TGTGCCAGCAGTCGGGGACAGGGGATGGCCTATAATTCACCCCTCCACTTT.

This clonotype was observed a few times. The chain links TRBV12-3 or TRBV12-4 to TRBJ2-4; D tentatively fits TRBD1 or TRBD2 (6 bases each). The CDR3 has 15 amino acids. Trimming left V 5 bases short and J 1 base short, with 12 bases between. The CDR3 sequence is CASSVTRGAKNIQYF. Written as DNA, the CDR3 is TGTGCCAGCAGTGTGACTAGGGGGGCCAAAAACATTCAGTACTTC.

This sequence joins TRBV14 and TRBJ2-7; 11 bases match TRBD1. The CDR3 extends over 14 amino acids. After removal of 6 bases from V and 4 bases from J, the junction contained 5 bases not matched to a gene. Germline loops: CDR1 SGHDN, CDR2 FVKESK. CDR3 nucleotides: TGTGCCAGCAGGGCCGGGACAGGGGGTTACGAGCAGTACTTC. It encodes CASRAGTGGYEQYF.

The chain joins TRBV3-1 to TRBJ2-1, with D perhaps TRBD1 or TRBD2 (5 bases each). Trimming cost V 4 bases and J 5 bases, with 15 bases left between them. Germline assignment: CDR1 LGHDT and CDR2 YNNKEL (reference sequence). The CDR3 consists of 15 residues. CDR3 amino acids: CASSRTGDQNNEQFF. Here the CDR3 DNA reads TGTGCCAGCAGCCGAACCGGGGACCAGAACAATGAGCAGTTCTTC.

V and J are TRBV27 and TRBJ2-5; D may be TRBD2 (5 bases). This CDR3 region has 14 residues. V shed 5 bases and J shed 0 bases, with 10 bases lying between them. Per the germline V gene, CDR1 is MNHEY and CDR2 is SMNVEV (reference sequence). CDR3 coding DNA: TGTGCCAGCAGTGTCGGACTCTACCAAGAGACCCAGTACTTC. It yields the protein CASSVGLYQETQYF.

V is TRBV20-1 and J is TRBJ2-3; 8 bases match TRBD2. CDR1 is DFQATT and CDR2 is SNEGSKA in the germline V gene (reference sequence). V dropped 3 bases and J dropped 2; count of bases not matched to a gene: 7. CDR3 size: 15 residues. The CDR3 sequence is CSARSVAGITDTQYF. In nucleotides, the CDR3 is TGCAGTGCTAGGTCGGTAGCGGGGATCACAGATACGCAGTATTTT.

The genes are TRBV20-1 and TRBJ2-1; the match to TRBD1 covers 8 bases. Looked up from germline, CDR1 is DFQATT and CDR2 is SNEGSKA (reference sequence). Losses at the gene ends were 1 base for V and 4 bases for J; bases not matched to a gene: 9. The CDR3 extends over 16 amino acids. This CDR3 reads CSARGVRGRQYNEQFF. Here the CDR3 DNA reads TGCAGTGCTAGAGGGGTCAGGGGGCGCCAATACAATGAGCAGTTCTTC.